The 14 T cell receptor beta chains below come from one sample, sequenced in a study of cytomegalovirus exposure and HLA in healthy donors (dated by TCRdb to 2016 to 2017). Library preparation was by the immunoSEQ multiplex PCR assay. A mixture of 60 forward primers for TCR Vbeta segments and 13 reverse primers for TCR Jbeta segments was used in the multiplex PCR. The immuneACCESS repertoire file appears here via TCRdb, limited to in-frame rearrangements. These files lack a portion of the clones; in checked studies, under half of the deficit traces to unresolved V genes, and the cause of the others is not known. Here the sample has fewer than 140,000 clones; approximately 79% occur a single time. The ten biggest clones cover under 4% of the sample. Sequences were obtained from PBMCs. Receptors originate from a man in his sixties in good health and CMV-seronegative.

This clone was found a few times. V usage is TRBV6-5 and J usage is TRBJ1-3, with D possibly TRBD1 on 6 matching bases. Trimming left V 7 bases short and J 2 bases short, with 9 bases between. The germline V gene has CDR1 MNHEY and CDR2 SVGAGI. The CDR3 sequence is 13 residues long. Here the CDR3 reads CASTRGPGNTIYF. The CDR3 bases are TGTGCCAGCACCAGGGGCCCTGGAAACACCATATATTTT.

Only a few counts were recorded for this clone. This chain uses TRBV9 with TRBJ2-5; TRBD1 might be the D (5 bases). The DNA end favors TRBJ2-7, so the J call may be wrong. The length of the CDR3 is 13 residues. Germline V gene lookup returns CDR1 SGDLS and CDR2 YYNGEE. This chain's CDR3 is CASSSWQGGEQYF. CDR3 sequence (DNA): TGTGCCAGCAGCTCGTGGCAGGGCGGCGAGCAGTACTTC.

The J gene is TRBJ2-6, the V gene TRBV7-3; tentatively, D is TRBD1 (6 bases). The CDR3 runs to 15 residues. The V gene's germline CDR1 is SGHTA and CDR2 FQGTGA. Trimming removed 5 bases at V and 4 bases at J, with 12 bases between. The CDR3 DNA is TGTGCCAGCAGCGACACAGGGACCGGGGCCAACGTCCTGACTTTC. Amino acid sequence: CASSDTGTGANVLTF.

This clone occurred once. In DNA, the CDR3 is TGTGCCAGCAGCGTAGCAGGGGAAGAGACCCAGTACTTC. Encoded protein: CASSVAGEETQYF. This chain links TRBV9 with TRBJ2-5, with D perhaps TRBD1 (6 bases). Looked up from germline, CDR1 is SGDLS and CDR2 is YYNGEE. The CDR3 loop spans 13 amino acids. V lost 0 bases and J 3 bases, leaving 6 bases between the germline ends.

The chain combines TRBV19 with TRBJ1-5; no definite D call. The germline CDR1 and CDR2 sequences are LNHDA and SQIVND (reference sequence). The germline V and J ends were trimmed by 5 bases and 0 bases, with 17 bases remaining between them. CDR3 length: 17 amino acids. The CDR3 DNA reads TGTGCCAGTAGTTTGGGCAGGCGTAAATCTAGCAATCAGCCCCAGCATTTT. This sequence encodes CASSLGRRKSSNQPQHF. The full variable domain, its missing parts supplied by reference TRBV19 and TRBJ1-5, is DGGITQSPKYLFRKEGQNVTLSCEQNLNHDAMYWYRQDPGQGLRLIYYSQIVNDFQKGDIAEGYSVSREKKESFPLTVTSAQKNPTAFYLCASSLGRRKSSNQPQHFGDGTRLSIL.

Only one count was recorded for this clone. V gene TRBV7-2 combines with J gene TRBJ2-1; weak D call: TRBD2 (6 bases). Germline V gives CDR1 SGHTA, CDR2 FQGNSA. This CDR3 has 15 amino acids. Trimming shortened V by 2 bases and J by 2 bases, and 10 bases separated the two germline ends. CDR3 DNA: TGTGCCAGCAGCTTAATCTGGGGGGCCTACAATGAGCAGTTCTTC. It codes for CASSLIWGAYNEQFF.

As for this clone: At one of its ends the junction is not consistent with the germline gene, which may arise from a read error. The rearrangement uses TRBV5-4 and TRBJ2-3; unclear D gene. The CDR3 has 14 amino acids. Germline loops: CDR1 SGHNT, CDR2 YYREEE (reference sequence). Here the CDR3 reads CASSLGQVYESSFF. The CDR3 region has the DNA TGTGCCAGCAGCTTAGGCCAGGTCTACGAATCTTCTTTTTTT.

The chain links TRBV5-4 to TRBJ2-2, with 8 bases lining up with TRBD1. This CDR3 has 13 residues. CDR1 is SGHNT, CDR2 YYREEE, per germline (reference sequence). V lost 5 bases to trimming and J lost 5 bases; unmatched junction nucleotides: 2. CDR3 sequence (DNA): TGTGCCAGCAGGGGGACAGGAACCGGGGAGCTGTTTTTT. As protein: CASRGTGTGELFF. The full variable domain, in which reference TRBV5-4 and TRBJ2-2 provide the parts outside the CDR3, is ETGVTQSPTHLIKTRGQQVTLRCSSQSGHNTVSWYQQALGQGPQFIFQYYREEENGRGNFPPRFSGLQFPNYSSELNVNALELDDSALYLCASRGTGTGELFFGEGSRLTVL.

This clone occurred a few times. J is TRBJ2-5 and V is TRBV15, with D unresolved. Germline CDR1 is LNHNV and CDR2 is YYDKDF (reference sequence). V was clipped by 5 bases and J by 3 bases, with 16 bases between them. CDR3 length: 15 amino acids. CDR3 sequence reads: CATSARRALEETQYF. The CDR3 coding sequence is TGTGCCACCAGCGCCAGAAGAGCCCTAGAAGAGACCCAGTACTTC.

The chain is built from TRBV7-2 and TRBJ1-6; D might be TRBD1 (6 bases). V was pared by 5 bases and J by 11 bases, with 16 bases between. The germline CDR1 and CDR2 sequences are SGHTA and FQGNSA. CDR3 size: 14 residues. CDR3 bases: TGTGCCAGCAGCACCAAGAGGGGGTTCGCACCCCTCCACTTT. Protein sequence: CASSTKRGFAPLHF.

This clone was seen more than once but under ten times. J is TRBJ2-2 and V is TRBV19; 13 bases fit TRBD2. This CDR3 has 16 residues. Germline loops: CDR1 LNHDA, CDR2 SQIVND (reference sequence). The V gene end was trimmed by 4 bases and the J gene end by 3 bases; junction bases not matched to a gene: 2. The CDR3 spells CASSKTSGGYTGELFF. In DNA form, the CDR3 reads TGTGCCAGTAGTAAGACTAGCGGGGGGTACACCGGGGAGCTGTTTTTT.

The V and J genes are TRBV19 and TRBJ2-1; 7 positions match TRBD2. The CDR3 is 12 amino acids. In germline, CDR1 is LNHDA, CDR2 SQIVND (reference sequence). V gave up 6 bases and J gave up 11 bases; unmatched junction bases: 7. The CDR3 nucleotides are TGTGCCAGTAGGGCGGGGGATCGTAAGCAGTTCTTC. The encoded protein is CASRAGDRKQFF.

This rearrangement joins TRBV7-2 to TRBJ1-5; perhaps TRBD1 as D (5 bases). CDR1 and CDR2 (germline): SGHTA, FQGNSA. The CDR3 runs to 12 residues. Trimming took 5 bases from V and 6 from J, leaving 8 bases between them. In DNA, the CDR3 is TGTGCCAGCAGCAACAGGCGTCAGCCCCAGCATTTT. Translating gives CASSNRRQPQHF.

V is TRBV27 and J is TRBJ1-5, with D perhaps matching TRBD1 (5 bases). This CDR3 region has 13 residues. Deletions cut 5 bases from V and 6 bases from J, with 11 bases between. Germline CDR1 is MNHEY and CDR2 is SMNVEV (reference sequence). The CDR3 nucleotides are TGTGCCAGCAGTCCCCAAAGGGGTCAGCCCCAGCATTTT. It is translated as CASSPQRGQPQHF.